This entry describes one T cell receptor (beta chain). The sample is drawn from a study of OX40 agonist ivuxolimab in advanced cancers. Across the study: Ivuxolimab, an antibody acting as an agonist of OX40 (CD134), was used to treat patients. Cancers in dose escalation were hepatocellular, melanoma, renal cell and head and neck.

Sequenced by immunoSEQ multiplex PCR; TCRdb stores in-frame clones only, minus some. Of about 89,000 clones detected, 88% appear once; the ten largest clones hold about 0.3%. The CDR3 length is 14 residues. Per the germline V gene, CDR1 is SGHDN and CDR2 is FVKESK. The J segment lost 6 bases and the V segment lost 6 bases, leaving 5 bases of the junction unmatched. No patient had autoimmune disease or received systemic immunosuppression. V gene TRBV14 combines with J gene TRBJ1-6; TRBD1 matches at 7 bases. The sample in question was CD4+ or CD8+ T cells sorted from blood, obtained in a trial of the OX40 agonist ivuxolimab. This receptor was identified in an adult with an advanced solid tumor such as melanoma, head and neck, liver or kidney cancer. CDR3 in DNA: TGTGCCAGCAGGACAGGGTTTCCTAATTCACCCCTCCACTTT. This codes for CASRTGFPNSPLHF.